A single sample gave rise to the 28 T cell receptor beta chains below, sequenced in a study of regulatory T cells in long-lasting Graves disease. This sample's time point: newly diagnosed GD, antithyroid drugs for less than 3 months. The TCR library was prepared using RNA isolated from PBMCs. The authors built TCR beta libraries using iRepertoire HTBI primers and Arm-PCR of CDR3 regions. TCRdb ran MiXCR on the multiplex PCR reads and lists one entry per CDR3 protein. The data contain roughly 250,000 distinct CDR3 sequences, roughly 18% of them seen just once; the ten biggest clones take up roughly 15%. These data were also reused for a study on T cells in Graves' hyperthyroidism and ophthalmopathy.

The starting material was peripheral blood mononuclear cells (PBMCs), obtained at new diagnosis, from a patient treated with antithyroid drugs. Every receptor here comes from a woman younger than 45 with Graves disease.

This clonotype showed up many times. This chain joins TRBV6-1 and TRBJ2-1; D is undetermined. V lost 6 bases, J lost 2 bases, and 8 bases lay in between. Germline CDR1 reads MNHNS; CDR2 reads SASEGT. The CDR3 is 13 amino acids. The CDR3 is CASRPATYNEQFF. In nucleotides, the CDR3 is TGTGCCAGCAGACCCGCGACCTACAATGAGCAGTTCTTC.

In this sample, this clonotype turned up a few times. The genes are TRBV19 and TRBJ2-4, with a possible D match to TRBD1 (5 bases). CDR3 length equals 14 residues. In germline, CDR1 is LNHDA, CDR2 SQIVND (reference sequence). V gave up 3 bases and J gave up 10 bases, with 16 bases separating them. CDR3 residues: CASSIRNRRYIQYF. CDR3 nucleotides: TGTGCCAGTAGTATCAGAAACAGGCGATATATTCAGTACTTC.

This clonotype showed up many times. The V call is TRBV5-6, the J call TRBJ1-2; TRBD1 might be the D (5 bases). This CDR3 has 16 amino acids. Trimming took 3 bases from V and 4 from J, leaving 19 bases between them. Germline values: CDR1 SGHDT, CDR2 YYEEEE. The CDR3 DNA reads as TGTGCCAGCAGCTACGCCCCGGGGGGACCTTCCTATGGCTACACCTTC. Translated: CASSYAPGGPSYGYTF.

This clonotype was detected ten times or more. The V and J genes are TRBV2 and TRBJ2-7; tentative D call: TRBD1 (6 bases). Looked up from germline, CDR1 is SNHLY and CDR2 is FYNNEI. The ends were cut back, 8 bases at V and 4 bases at J, with 15 bases in the middle. This CDR3 is built from 13 residues. The CDR3 loop reads CASGLRDIYEQYF. The CDR3 DNA reads TGTGCCAGCGGTCTCCGGGACATATACGAGCAGTACTTC.

Many counts were recorded for this clonotype. This chain links TRBV20-1 with TRBJ2-3; a weak D match, TRBD1 (5 bases). CDR1 and CDR2 from the germline V gene are DFQATT and SNEGSKA (reference sequence). V lost 1 base and J 5 bases, leaving 7 bases between the germline ends. The length of the CDR3 is 12 residues. CDR3 sequence (DNA): TGCAGTGCTAGAGGACAGAAAGATACGCAGTATTTT. Translation gives CSARGQKDTQYF.

This clonotype was seen ten or more times. The rearrangement uses TRBV5-8 and TRBJ1-2, with 8 bases that match TRBD1. Germline values: CDR1 SGHTS, CDR2 YDEGEE. The CDR3 length is 15 residues. V shed 5 bases, J shed 2 bases, and the junction held 8 bases outside the gene matches. The CDR3 DNA sequence: TGTGCCAGCAGTCCGAGGACAGGGACAAACTATGGCTACACCTTC. Residues: CASSPRTGTNYGYTF.

In this sample, this clonotype turned up many times. The chain uses TRBV5-1 and TRBJ2-7, with 7 bases matching TRBD1. In germline, CDR1 is SGHRS, CDR2 YFSETQ. V was clipped by 4 bases and J by 2 bases; unmatched bases: 6. CDR3 length equals 14 residues. The CDR3 bases are TGCGCCAGCAGCCCATACACAGGGGCCTACGAGCAGTACTTC. It yields the protein CASSPYTGAYEQYF.

This clonotype appeared many times. The chain uses TRBV10-3 and TRBJ2-2, with 12 nucleotides matching TRBD2. Germline CDR1 and CDR2: ENHRY and SYGVKD. V lost 4 bases and J lost 2; bases outside the gene matches: 2. The CDR3 consists of 16 residues. The CDR3: CAISGTSGANTGELFF. Written as DNA, the CDR3 is TGTGCCATCAGTGGGACTAGCGGGGCAAACACCGGGGAGCTGTTTTTT.

This clonotype was recorded many times. The V gene is TRBV5-1, the J gene TRBJ2-3; the match to TRBD2 covers 7 bases. This CDR3 is 15 amino acids long. Unmatched junction bases numbered 6, after V lost 2 bases and J lost 3 bases. Germline V gene sequence: CDR1 SGHRS, CDR2 YFSETQ. The CDR3 DNA reads as TGCGCCAGCAGCTTTGAGCGAGCGGGGACAGATACGCAGTATTTT. Translating it yields CASSFERAGTDTQYF.

This clonotype was seen many times. The V call is TRBV29-1, the J call TRBJ1-3, with TRBD1 as a possible D gene (5 bases). This CDR3 spans 14 amino acids. Trimming stripped 7 bases from V and 3 bases from J, with 16 bases between. CDR1 and CDR2 from the germline V gene are SQVTM and ANQGSEA. The CDR3 coding sequence is TGCAGCGCTTCATCCTCCAGGGTTGGAAACACCATATATTTT. It specifies CSASSSRVGNTIYF.

The chain combines TRBV6-2 or TRBV6-3 with TRBJ1-2; a possible D gene is TRBD1 (5 bases). The ends were cut back, 6 bases at V and 2 bases at J, with 10 bases in the middle. The CDR3 length is 13 residues. Germline values: CDR1 MNHEY, CDR2 SVGEGT. The CDR3 here is CASRGGWNYGYTF. The DNA of the CDR3 is TGTGCCAGCAGGGGGGGATGGAACTATGGCTACACCTTC.

This clonotype showed up many times. The V gene is TRBV24-1, the J gene TRBJ2-5; D may match TRBD1 or TRBD2 (5 bases each). V dropped 4 bases and J dropped 2 bases, with 13 bases sitting between them. The CDR3 covers 15 residues. CDR1 is KGHDR, CDR2 SFDVKD, per germline. CDR3 DNA sequence: TGTGCCACCAGTGACTCCGGGACGCTTCAAGAGACCCAGTACTTC. This sequence encodes CATSDSGTLQETQYF.

This clonotype was counted at least ten times. The V gene is TRBV29-1, the J gene TRBJ1-1; possibly TRBD1 for D (5 bases). There are 12 residues in the CDR3. The ends were cut back, 3 bases at V and 1 base at J, with 6 bases in the middle. From germline, CDR1 is SQVTM and CDR2 ANQGSEA. CDR3 nucleotides: TGCAGCGTTGAGGGGGGGAACACTGAAGCTTTCTTT. As protein: CSVEGGNTEAFF.

This clonotype occurred a few times. The rearrangement uses TRBV5-1 and TRBJ1-3; D ambiguous. The V end was cut by 8 bases, the J end by 2 bases, with 5 bases between. Germline CDR1 is SGHRS and CDR2 is YFSETQ. This CDR3 contains 11 residues. CDR3 DNA: TGCGCCAGTGGGACTGGAAACACCATATATTTT. As protein: CASGTGNTIYF.

The sample holds many counts of this clonotype. This chain links TRBV7-6 with TRBJ2-2, with 8 bases identical to TRBD1. Germline assignment: CDR1 SGHVS and CDR2 FNYEAQ. The CDR3 contains 19 residues. The V and J ends lost 3 bases and 1 base, in that order; junction bases with no gene match: 13. The CDR3 nucleotides are TGTGCCAGCAGCTTCACAGCTCCATCCGGGACAGGGAACACCGGGGAGCTGTTTTTT. It is translated as CASSFTAPSGTGNTGELFF. Full variable domain (outside the CDR3, taken from reference TRBV7-6 and TRBJ2-2): GAGVSQSPRYKVTKRGQDVALRCDPISGHVSLYWYRQALGQGPEFLTYFNYEAQQDKSGLPNDRFSAERPEGSISTLTIQRTEQRDSAMYRCASSFTAPSGTGNTGELFFGEGSRLTVL.

This clonotype was detected ten times or more. The chain recombines TRBV11-2 with TRBJ2-1; D could derive from TRBD1 or TRBD2 (6 bases each). The CDR3 runs to 15 residues. The germline CDR1 and CDR2 sequences are SGHAT and FQNNGV. With 2 bases removed from V and 4 bases from J, the gap between germline ends came to 12 bases. In DNA, the CDR3 is TGTGCCAGCAGCTTAAACGGGGGCCTTTACAATGAGCAGTTCTTC. The encoded protein is CASSLNGGLYNEQFF.

This clonotype was observed at least ten times. The chain joins TRBV6-2 or TRBV6-3 to TRBJ2-5; D might be TRBD1 or TRBD2, each matching 6 bases. V gave up 6 bases and J gave up 5 bases, with 16 bases separating them. Germline CDR1 reads MNHEY; CDR2 reads SVGEGT. The CDR3 consists of 14 residues. The CDR3 protein is CASRPTGSGETQYF. Written as DNA, the CDR3 is TGTGCCAGCAGACCCACAGGGAGCGGGGAGACCCAGTACTTC.

This clonotype was seen ten or more times. The chain employs TRBV18 and TRBJ1-2; a weak D match, TRBD1 (5 bases). The CDR3 spans 14 residues. Germline V gene lookup returns CDR1 KGHSH and CDR2 LQKENI. V gave up 4 bases and J gave up 10 bases, with 19 bases separating them. CDR3 nucleotide sequence: TGTGCCAGCTCACTTACCCAGATAGGGGAAAACTACACCTTC. Translating it yields CASSLTQIGENYTF.

The CDR3 here is CASSIAGAGQRPNTEAFF. DNA for the CDR3: TGTGCCAGTAGTATAGCCGGGGCAGGCCAAAGACCAAACACTGAAGCTTTCTTT. The rearrangement uses TRBV19 and TRBJ1-1, with a tentative D call TRBD1 (5 bases). Germline-derived CDR1 and CDR2 are LNHDA and SQIVND (reference sequence). V lost 1 base and J 2 bases, leaving 20 bases between the germline ends. The CDR3 is 18 amino acids.

This clonotype was picked up many times. The chain joins TRBV5-5 to TRBJ1-6, with 10 positions matching TRBD1. The V gene end was trimmed by 4 bases and the J gene end by 6 bases; junction bases not matched to a gene: 1. CDR1 SGHKS and CDR2 YYEKEE come from the germline V gene (reference sequence). There are 14 residues in the CDR3. As DNA, the CDR3 is TGTGCCAGCAGCCGGACAGGGGGTAATTCACCCCTCCACTTT. It yields the protein CASSRTGGNSPLHF.

This clonotype occurred many times. The chain links TRBV7-9 to TRBJ1-4, with D perhaps TRBD1 (6 bases). The V and J ends lost 5 bases and 0 bases respectively, with 13 bases between them. The CDR3 sequence is 16 residues long. CDR1 SEHNR and CDR2 FQNEAQ come from the germline V gene (reference sequence). In DNA, the CDR3 is TGTGCCAGCAGCCAAGGACAGCAACCAACTAATGAAAAACTGTTTTTT. It codes for CASSQGQQPTNEKLFF.

In this sample, this clonotype turned up a few times. V is TRBV7-3 and J is TRBJ1-6, with D unclear. Germline V gives CDR1 SGHTA, CDR2 FQGTGA. V was pared by 2 bases and J by 10 bases, with 15 bases between. The CDR3 loop spans 15 amino acids. The CDR3 DNA sequence: TGTGCCAGCAGCTTACTTTCCCAGCCACAGTCACCCCTCCACTTT. Translation gives CASSLLSQPQSPLHF.

Ten or more counts support this clonotype. The V call is TRBV6-5, the J call TRBJ2-1; 14 bases are a match to TRBD2. The V gene's germline CDR1 is MNHEY and CDR2 SVGAGI. Unmatched junction bases numbered 4, after V lost 4 bases and J lost 8 bases. The length of the CDR3 is 15 residues. The CDR3 spells CASSSGLAGVDEQFF. In DNA, the CDR3 is TGTGCCAGCAGTTCGGGACTAGCGGGGGTGGATGAGCAGTTCTTC.

This clonotype was observed many times. The chain links TRBV20-1 to TRBJ1-1, with D unresolved. Trimming took 7 bases from V and 1 from J, leaving 7 bases between them. Germline CDR1 is DFQATT and CDR2 is SNEGSKA (reference sequence). The CDR3 loop spans 11 amino acids. The CDR3: CSVLGNTEAFF. CDR3 coding DNA: TGCAGTGTTTTGGGGAACACTGAAGCTTTCTTT.

This rearrangement joins TRBV5-4 to TRBJ2-7, with D perhaps matching TRBD2 (7 bases). Trimming stripped 2 bases from V and 9 bases from J, with 18 bases between. There are 14 residues in the CDR3. Germline V gene data show CDR1 as SGHNT and CDR2 as YYREEE (reference sequence). The CDR3 DNA is TGTGCCAGCAGCTTTAACAGGGCCTGGGAGGGGCAGTACTTC. This codes for CASSFNRAWEGQYF.

This clonotype was observed at least ten times. The J gene is TRBJ1-1, the V gene TRBV27, with a weak D call TRBD1 (6 bases). The V gene lost 4 bases and the J gene lost 1 base, with 13 bases spanning the gap. Germline values: CDR1 MNHEY, CDR2 SMNVEV (reference sequence). The CDR3 runs to 15 residues. The chain's CDR3 is CASSWQGYANTEAFF. The CDR3 DNA follows: TGTGCCAGCAGTTGGCAGGGGTATGCGAACACTGAAGCTTTCTTT.

The V and J genes are TRBV6-2 or TRBV6-3 and TRBJ2-2; 9 nucleotides line up with TRBD1. Trimming removed 2 bases from V and 1 base from J; junction bases left unmatched: 11. CDR3 length: 19 residues. Germline V gives CDR1 MNHEY, CDR2 SVGEGT. CDR3 sequence reads: CASSYRSTGGYWNTGELFF. The CDR3 coding sequence is TGTGCCAGCAGTTACCGTTCTACAGGGGGCTATTGGAACACCGGGGAGCTGTTTTTT.

The table lists this clonotype with many counts. The chain has TRBV18 and TRBJ2-2; tentatively, D is TRBD1 (6 bases). The CDR3 sequence is 15 residues long. Trimming took 6 bases from V and 3 from J, leaving 14 bases between them. Germline V gene lookup returns CDR1 KGHSH and CDR2 LQKENI. The CDR3 nucleotides are TGTGCCAGCTCTTTGAACAGGGCGGACACCGGGGAGCTGTTTTTT. Amino acid sequence: CASSLNRADTGELFF.